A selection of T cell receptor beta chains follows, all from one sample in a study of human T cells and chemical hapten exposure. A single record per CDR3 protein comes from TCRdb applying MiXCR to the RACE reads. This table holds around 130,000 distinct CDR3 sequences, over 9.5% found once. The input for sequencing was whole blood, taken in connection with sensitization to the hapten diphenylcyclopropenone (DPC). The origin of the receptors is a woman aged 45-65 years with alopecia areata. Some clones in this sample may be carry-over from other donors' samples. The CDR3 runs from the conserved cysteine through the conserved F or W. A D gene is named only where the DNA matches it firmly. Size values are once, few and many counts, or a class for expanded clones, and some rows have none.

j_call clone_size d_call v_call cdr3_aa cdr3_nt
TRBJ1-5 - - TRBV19 CASSNRQAYQPQHF TGTGCCAGTAGTAATAGGCAGGCGTATCAGCCCCAGCATTTT
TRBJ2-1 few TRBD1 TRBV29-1 CSASGQVQMDEQFF TGCAGCGCCTCAGGACAGGTTCAAATGGATGAGCAGTTCTTC
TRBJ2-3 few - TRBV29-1 CSVELADTQYF TGCAGCGTTGAATTGGCAGATACGCAGTATTTT
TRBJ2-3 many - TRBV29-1 CSVGPGVDTQYF TGCAGCGTGGGCCCGGGTGTAGATACGCAGTATTTT
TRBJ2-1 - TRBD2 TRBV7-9 CASSLTGTSGREEQFF TGTGCCAGCAGCTTAACCGGGACTAGCGGGAGAGAAGAGCAGTTCTTC
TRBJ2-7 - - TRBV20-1 CSARKNYEQYF TGCAGTGCTAGAAAAAACTACGAGCAGTACTTC
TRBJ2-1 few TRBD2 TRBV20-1 CSARGSGREFF TGCAGTGCCCGGGGGAGCGGGAGGGAGTTCTTC
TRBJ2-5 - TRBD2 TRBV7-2 CASSPGLAVQETQYF TGTGCCAGCAGCCCGGGACTAGCGGTCCAAGAGACCCAGTACTTC
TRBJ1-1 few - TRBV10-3 CAISEKPNTEAFF TGTGCCATCAGTGAGAAGCCGAACACTGAAGCTTTCTTT
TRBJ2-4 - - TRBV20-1 CSASSGPGNIQYF TGCAGTGCTAGTAGTGGACCGGGAAACATTCAGTACTTC
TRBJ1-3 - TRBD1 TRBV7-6 CASSFGTGLSGNTIYF TGTGCCAGCAGCTTCGGGACAGGGCTCTCTGGAAACACCATATATTTT
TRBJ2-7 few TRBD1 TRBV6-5 CASRLGQGIIYEQYF TGTGCCAGCAGGCTGGGACAGGGGATCATCTACGAGCAGTACTTC
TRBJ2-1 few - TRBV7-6 CASSLLDRTSSYNEQFF TGTGCCAGCAGCTTACTCGACCGTACCAGCTCCTACAATGAGCAGTTCTTC
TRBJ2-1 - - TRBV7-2 CASSLTGTHNEQFF TGTGCCAGCAGCTTAACCGGGACCCACAATGAGCAGTTCTTC
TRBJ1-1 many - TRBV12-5 CASGWSVGTEAFF TGTGCTAGTGGTTGGTCGGTTGGGACTGAAGCTTTCTTT
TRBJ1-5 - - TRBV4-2 CASSQVAGSNQPQHF TGTGCCAGCAGCCAGGTGGCGGGGAGCAATCAGCCCCAGCATTTT
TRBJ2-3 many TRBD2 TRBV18 CASSPKVGGPPDTQYF TGTGCCAGCTCACCAAAAGTGGGAGGGCCCCCAGATACGCAGTATTTT
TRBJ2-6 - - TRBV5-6 CASSPGVGQGKSGANVLTF TGTGCCAGCAGCCCTGGAGTAGGGCAGGGGAAATCTGGGGCCAACGTCCTGACTTTC
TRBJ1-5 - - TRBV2 CASSAEGGGEPQHF TGTGCCAGCAGTGCGGAGGGTGGGGGCGAACCCCAGCATTTT
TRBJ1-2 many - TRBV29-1 CSVEQRRAQGYTF TGCAGCGTTGAACAGCGCAGGGCTCAGGGCTACACCTTC
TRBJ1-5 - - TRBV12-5 CASGLETPPQHF TGTGCTAGTGGTCTAGAGACGCCGCCCCAGCATTTT
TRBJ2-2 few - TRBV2 CASRGQSNTGELFF TGTGCCAGCAGAGGACAATCGAACACCGGGGAGCTGTTTTTT
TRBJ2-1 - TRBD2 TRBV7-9 CASSSASGIWEQFF TGTGCCAGCAGCTCTGCTAGCGGGATTTGGGAGCAGTTCTTC
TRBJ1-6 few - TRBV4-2 CASSQSDAHNSPLHF TGTGCCAGCAGCCAATCGGACGCCCATAATTCACCCCTCCACTTT
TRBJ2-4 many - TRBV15 CATSRGGIQYF TGTGCCACCAGCAGAGGCGGGATCCAGTACTTC
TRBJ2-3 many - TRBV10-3 CAINQGSTDTQYF TGTGCCATCAATCAGGGATCGACAGATACGCAGTATTTT
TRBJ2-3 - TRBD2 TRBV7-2 CASSLASLAGHTDTQYF TGTGCCAGCAGCTTAGCGTCGTTAGCGGGACACACAGATACGCAGTATTTT
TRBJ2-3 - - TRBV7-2 CASSHGVGTTDTQYF TGTGCCAGCAGCCATGGGGTGGGAACCACAGATACGCAGTATTTT
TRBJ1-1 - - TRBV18 CASSPGVNTEAFF TGTGCCAGCTCACCAGGGGTGAACACTGAAGCTTTCTTT
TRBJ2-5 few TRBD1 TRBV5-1 CASSTIPGQQETQYF TGCGCCAGCAGCACCATACCGGGACAGCAAGAGACCCAGTACTTC
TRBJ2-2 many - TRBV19 CASSIEGRRSGELFF TGTGCCAGTAGTATAGAAGGTCGTAGGTCCGGGGAGCTGTTTTTT
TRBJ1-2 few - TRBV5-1 CASSLQGGGLDYGYTF TGCGCCAGCAGCTTGCAGGGAGGGGGACTCGACTATGGCTACACCTTC
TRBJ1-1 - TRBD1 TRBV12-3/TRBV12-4 CASNLGTGNTEAFF TGTGCCAGCAACCTCGGGACAGGGAACACTGAAGCTTTCTTT
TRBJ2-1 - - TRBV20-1 CSASVAEQFF TGCAGTGCTAGCGTGGCGGAGCAGTTCTTC
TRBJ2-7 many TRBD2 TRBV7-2 CAGSLTSGSYEQYF TGTGCCGGCAGCTTAACTAGCGGGAGCTACGAGCAGTACTTC
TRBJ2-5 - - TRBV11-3 CASSLSLSAETQYF TGTGCCAGCAGCTTGAGTCTCAGCGCAGAGACCCAGTACTTC
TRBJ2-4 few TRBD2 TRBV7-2 CASRQTSGSTLAKNIQYF TGTGCCAGCAGGCAGACTAGCGGGTCTACTCTAGCCAAAAACATTCAGTACTTC